These T cell receptor beta chains were read from a single sample in a study of cytomegalovirus exposure and HLA in healthy donors. Clones were sequenced by immunoSEQ multiplex PCR, and TCRdb holds only the in-frame ones, with some missing. The data contain around 140,000 clones, approximately 80% of them singletons. Specimen: PBMCs. Every receptor here comes from a man between 50 and 59 years old in good health and CMV-seronegative. The CDR3 runs from the conserved cysteine through the conserved F or W. A D gene is named only where the DNA matches it firmly. Some rows have no size entry. The others give once, few or many, or a class for an expanded clone.

TRBV5-4	TRBJ1-1	TRBD1	.	TGTGCCAGCAGCCGGGACAGTAACACTGAAGCTTTCTTT	CASSRDSNTEAFF
TRBV7-8	TRBJ1-1	.	.	TGTGCCAGCAGCTTAGAGACACAGAACACTGAAGCTTTCTTT	CASSLETQNTEAFF
TRBV11-3	TRBJ2-1	.	.	TGTGCCAGCAGCCGACAGTACAATGAGCAGTTCTTC	CASSRQYNEQFF
TRBV5-1	TRBJ2-3	TRBD2	.	TGCGCCAGCAGCTTGGACCTAGCGGGAGGTACAGATACGCAGTATTTT	CASSLDLAGGTDTQYF
TRBV6-5	TRBJ1-5	.	.	TGTGCCAGCAGTTACCGAGGCAGCAATCAGCCCCAGCATTTT	CASSYRGSNQPQHF
TRBV5-4	TRBJ1-2	TRBD1	few	TGTGCCAGCAGCTTAAGTCCAGGGGGCGATTATGGCTACACCTTC	CASSLSPGGDYGYTF
TRBV28	TRBJ1-3	.	.	TGTGCCAGCAGCCCTCGGGGGAGGGGGATAGGGCTCTCTGGAAACACCATATATTTT	CASSPRGRGIGLSGNTIYF
TRBV5-4	TRBJ2-1	TRBD2	once	TGTGCCAGCAGCTCAAGGACTAGCGGGGGGGCGTCCTACAATGAGCAGTTCTTC	CASSSRTSGGASYNEQFF
TRBV5-6	TRBJ1-1	.	.	TGTGCCAGCAGCTTCGGAGGAGGGGCTAACACTGAAGCTTTCTTT	CASSFGGGANTEAFF
TRBV6-5	TRBJ2-7	TRBD2	.	TGTGCCACAAGGACTAGCGGGAGCGAGCAGTACTTC	CATRTSGSEQYF
TRBV5-4	TRBJ1-5	.	few	TGTGCCAGCAGCTTGGGTTCAGGGGTGCGCAATCAGCCCCAGCATTTT	CASSLGSGVRNQPQHF
TRBV14	TRBJ2-1	TRBD2	.	TGTGCCAGCAGCCAAATACTAGCGGGAGGAGGAGGGCGCAATGAGCAGTTCTTC	CASSQILAGGGGRNEQFF
TRBV6-4	TRBJ2-2	.	once	TGTGCCAGCAGTGACGAGATCGGGGAGCTGTTTTTT	CASSDEIGELFF
TRBV5-1	TRBJ2-3	.	.	TGCGCCAGCAGCTTGGGTTCTAGCACTGTCACAGATACGCAGTATTTT	CASSLGSSTVTDTQYF
TRBV19	TRBJ2-4	.	.	TGTGCCAGTAGTATATACGGACTTTCGGAAAACATTCAGTACTTC	CASSIYGLSENIQYF
TRBV10-3	TRBJ1-6	.	.	TGTGCCATCAGCCCGGGACCCAGGGGTAATTCACCCCTCCACTTT	CAISPGPRGNSPLHF
TRBV6-1	TRBJ2-3	TRBD1	.	TGTGCCAGCAGTGTTGGGACAGACCCGGGCACAGATACGCAGTATTTT	CASSVGTDPGTDTQYF
TRBV6-1	TRBJ1-5	.	.	TGTGCCAGCGTCAGGATGGTGAATCAGCCCCAGCATTTT	CASVRMVNQPQHF
TRBV9	TRBJ1-1	.	.	TGTGCCAGCAGCGTATTGGTCCTGCTAAACTGGGGGAGGACTGAAGCTTTCTTT	CASSVLVLLNWGRTEAFF
TRBV29-1	TRBJ2-3	TRBD1	few	TGCAGCGTTCCTACCGGGACAGGGATTACAGATACGCAGTATTTT	CSVPTGTGITDTQYF
TRBV6-1	TRBJ1-1	.	few	TGTGCCAGCAGTGACGAGAGACATTTGAACACTGAAGCTTTCTTT	CASSDERHLNTEAFF
TRBV9	TRBJ2-7	.	.	TGTGCCAGCAGCGAGACGGACGGGACATTTGGCCACGAGCAGTACTTC	CASSETDGTFGHEQYF
TRBV5-4	TRBJ2-3	TRBD2	once	TGTGCCAGCAGCTCCCTCGTTAGCGGGGAGGGAGATACGCAGTATTTT	CASSSLVSGEGDTQYF
TRBV29-1	TRBJ2-2	.	once	TGCAGCGTTGAGGGCAGGGCGAACACCGGGGAGCTGTTTTTT	CSVEGRANTGELFF
TRBV27	TRBJ1-4	TRBD1	once	TGTGCCAGCAGCTCGACCCCCGGGACAGTAGTAGAAAAACTGTTTTTT	CASSSTPGTVVEKLFF
TRBV2	TRBJ2-3	.	once	TGTGCCAGCGCAGATTCAAACAGGGTAGAGGCAAAAGATACGCAGTATTTT	CASADSNRVEAKDTQYF
TRBV6-5	TRBJ1-1	.	.	TGTGCCAGCAGTTACACCGGGAGTCCGTCCACTGAAGCTTTCTTT	CASSYTGSPSTEAFF
TRBV5-1	TRBJ2-1	TRBD2	.	TGCGCCAGCAGCCTATGGACTAGCGGGGGATCTCTCTACAATGAGCAGTTCTTC	CASSLWTSGGSLYNEQFF
TRBV27	TRBJ2-7	.	.	TGTGCCAGCAGTTGGGGCTTAGGCTCCGAGCAGTACTTC	CASSWGLGSEQYF
TRBV29-1	TRBJ2-5	.	.	TGCAGCGGAACACACCAAGAGACCCAGTACTTC	CSGTHQETQYF
TRBV7-8	TRBJ2-5	.	.	TGTGCCAGCAGCTTAGCCCGGACAAGGAGGGGAGAGACCCAGTACTTC	CASSLARTRRGETQYF
TRBV11-2	TRBJ2-4	TRBD2	.	TGTGCCAGCAGCTCCTCCGGGACTAGCGGGAGGCGTTTCTCCATTCAGTACTTC	CASSSSGTSGRRFSIQYF
TRBV5-1	TRBJ2-7	.	.	TGCGCCAGCAGCTACGGAGGGGTCTACGACGAGCAGTACTTC	CASSYGGVYDEQYF
TRBV7-9	TRBJ1-1	.	few	TGTGCCAGCGGCTTTGGGGCGAACACTGAAGCTTTCTTT	CASGFGANTEAFF
TRBV7-3	TRBJ1-2	.	few	TGTGCCAGCAGCTTACAAGGGGGTAGTCGGTATGGCTACACCTTC	CASSLQGGSRYGYTF
TRBV29-1	TRBJ1-2	.	.	TGCAGCGTTGTTTCCAGGGCCAACTATGGCTACACCTTC	CSVVSRANYGYTF
TRBV13	TRBJ2-4	TRBD2	.	TGTGCCAGCAGCTTGAGGGACAGGCTAGCGGGAGTTAAAAACATTCAGTACTTC	CASSLRDRLAGVKNIQYF
TRBV7-9	TRBJ2-7	TRBD1	.	TGTGCCAGCAGCCCGAGCACAGGGGCCATCTACGAGCAGTACTTC	CASSPSTGAIYEQYF
TRBV5-1	TRBJ2-5	TRBD2	.	TGCGCCAGCAGCCTAGGGACTAGCGGGGCGGCGGTGGCCCAGTACTTC	CASSLGTSGAAVAQYF
TRBV6-5	TRBJ1-5	TRBD1	.	TGTGCCAGCAGCGGGACAGGGAGTGGCAATCAGCCCCAGCATTTT	CASSGTGSGNQPQHF
TRBV7-2	TRBJ1-6	.	.	TGTGCCAGCAGCTTATATCTCGATTCACCCCTCCACTTT	CASSLYLDSPLHF